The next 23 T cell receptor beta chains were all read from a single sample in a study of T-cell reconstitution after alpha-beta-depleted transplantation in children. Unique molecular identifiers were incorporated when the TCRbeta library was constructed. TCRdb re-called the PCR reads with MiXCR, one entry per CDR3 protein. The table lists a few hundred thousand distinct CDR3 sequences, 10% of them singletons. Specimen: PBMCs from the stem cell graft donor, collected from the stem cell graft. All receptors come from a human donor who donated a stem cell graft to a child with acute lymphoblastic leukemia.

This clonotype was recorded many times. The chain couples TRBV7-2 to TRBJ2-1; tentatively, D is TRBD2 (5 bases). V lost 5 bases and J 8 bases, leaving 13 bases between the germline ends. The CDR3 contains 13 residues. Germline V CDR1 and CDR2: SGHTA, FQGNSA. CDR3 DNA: TGTGCCAGCAGCCCTAACCCGGGGTATGAGCAGTTCTTC. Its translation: CASSPNPGYEQFF.

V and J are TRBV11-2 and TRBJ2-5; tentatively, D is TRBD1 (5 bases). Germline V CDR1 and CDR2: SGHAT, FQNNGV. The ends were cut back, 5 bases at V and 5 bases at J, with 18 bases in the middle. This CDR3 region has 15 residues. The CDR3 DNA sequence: TGTGCCAGCAGCGCCTCTGCAGGGTTCTCGGAGACCCAGTACTTC. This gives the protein CASSASAGFSETQYF.

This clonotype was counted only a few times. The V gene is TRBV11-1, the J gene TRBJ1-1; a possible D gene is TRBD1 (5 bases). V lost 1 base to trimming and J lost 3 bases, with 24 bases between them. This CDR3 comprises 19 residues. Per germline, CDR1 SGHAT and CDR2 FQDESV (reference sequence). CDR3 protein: CASSLVPDIWGPIDTEAFF. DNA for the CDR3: TGTGCCAGCAGCTTAGTCCCGGACATATGGGGCCCCATTGACACTGAAGCTTTCTTT. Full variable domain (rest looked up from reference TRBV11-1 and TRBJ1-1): EAEVAQSPRYKITEKSQAVAFWCDPISGHATLYWYRQILGQGPELLVQFQDESVVDDSQLPKDRFSAERLKGVDSTLKIQPAELGDSAMYLCASSLVPDIWGPIDTEAFFGQGTRLTVV.

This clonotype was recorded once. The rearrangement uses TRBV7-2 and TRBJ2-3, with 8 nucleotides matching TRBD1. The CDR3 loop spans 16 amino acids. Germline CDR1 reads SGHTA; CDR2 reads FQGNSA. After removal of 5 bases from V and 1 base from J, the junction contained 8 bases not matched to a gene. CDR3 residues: CASSRRTGIRTDTQYF. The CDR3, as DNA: TGTGCCAGCAGCCGTCGGACAGGGATACGCACAGATACGCAGTATTTT.

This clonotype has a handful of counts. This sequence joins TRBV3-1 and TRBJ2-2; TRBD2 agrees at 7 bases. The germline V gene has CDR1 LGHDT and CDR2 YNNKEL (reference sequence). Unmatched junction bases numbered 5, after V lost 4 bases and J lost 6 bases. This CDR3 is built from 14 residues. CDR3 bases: TGTGCCAGCAGCCGCGGGAGTATGGCCGGGGAGCTGTTTTTT. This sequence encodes CASSRGSMAGELFF. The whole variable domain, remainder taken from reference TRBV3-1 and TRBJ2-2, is DTAVSQTPKYLVTQMGNDKSIKCEQNLGHDTMYWYKQDSKKFLKIMFSYNNKELIINETVPNRFSPKSPDKAHLNLHINSLELGDSAVYFCASSRGSMAGELFFGEGSRLTVL.

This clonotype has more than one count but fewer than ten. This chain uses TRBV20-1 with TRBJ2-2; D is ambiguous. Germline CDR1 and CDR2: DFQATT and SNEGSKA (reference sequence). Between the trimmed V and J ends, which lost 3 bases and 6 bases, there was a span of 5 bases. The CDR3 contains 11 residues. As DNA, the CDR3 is TGCAGTGCTAGTTCGCCCGGGGAGCTGTTTTTT. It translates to CSASSPGELFF.

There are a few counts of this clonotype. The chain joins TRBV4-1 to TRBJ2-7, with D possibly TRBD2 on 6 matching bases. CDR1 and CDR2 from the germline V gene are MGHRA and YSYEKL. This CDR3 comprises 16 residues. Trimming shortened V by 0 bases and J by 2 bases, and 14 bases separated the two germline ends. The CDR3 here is CASSQDRRETPYEQYF. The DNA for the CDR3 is TGCGCCAGCAGCCAAGATCGACGGGAGACACCCTACGAGCAGTACTTC.

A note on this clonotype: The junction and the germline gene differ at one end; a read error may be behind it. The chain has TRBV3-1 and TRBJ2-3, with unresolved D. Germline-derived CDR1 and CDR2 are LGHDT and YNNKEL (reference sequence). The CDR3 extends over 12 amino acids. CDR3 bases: TGTGCCAGCAGTCAAGCCACAGATACGCAGTATTTT. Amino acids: CASSQATDTQYF.

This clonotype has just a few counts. CDR3 sequence (DNA): TGTGCCAGCAGCTTAATTGAGGGCAGCAATCAGCCCCAGCATTTT. The encoded protein is CASSLIEGSNQPQHF. V gene TRBV7-2 combines with J gene TRBJ1-5; D is uncertain. V lost 2 bases, J lost 1 base, and 9 bases lay in between. The CDR3 runs to 15 residues. Germline V CDR1 and CDR2: SGHTA, FQGNSA.

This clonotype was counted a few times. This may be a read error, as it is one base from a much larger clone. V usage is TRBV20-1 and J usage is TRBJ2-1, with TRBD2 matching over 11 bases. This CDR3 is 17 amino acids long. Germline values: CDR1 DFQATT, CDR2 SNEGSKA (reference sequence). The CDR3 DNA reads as TGCTGTGCTAGAGAAAATAGCGGGAGGGCCCTCAGAGGTGAGCAGTTCTTC. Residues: CCARENSGRALRGEQFF.

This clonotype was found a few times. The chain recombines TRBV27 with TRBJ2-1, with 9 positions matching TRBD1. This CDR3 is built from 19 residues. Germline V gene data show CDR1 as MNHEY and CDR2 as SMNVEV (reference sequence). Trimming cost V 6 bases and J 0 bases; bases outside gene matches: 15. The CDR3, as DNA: TGTGCCAGCAGCCACACGGACAGGGGTTACCCGAGCTCCTACAATGAGCAGTTCTTC. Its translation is CASSHTDRGYPSSYNEQFF.

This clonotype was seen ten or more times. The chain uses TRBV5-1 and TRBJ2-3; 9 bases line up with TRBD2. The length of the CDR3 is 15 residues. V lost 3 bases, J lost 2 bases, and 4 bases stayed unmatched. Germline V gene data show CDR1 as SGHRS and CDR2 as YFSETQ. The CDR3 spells CASSWLAGFTDTQYF. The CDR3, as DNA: TGCGCCAGCAGCTGGCTAGCGGGATTCACAGATACGCAGTATTTT.

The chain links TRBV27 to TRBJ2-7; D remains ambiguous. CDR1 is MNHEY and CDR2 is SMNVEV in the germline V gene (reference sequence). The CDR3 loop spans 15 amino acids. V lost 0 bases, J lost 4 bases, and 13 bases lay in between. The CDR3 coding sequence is TGTGCCAGCAGTTTATCGAGCGACACGCGTTACGAGCAGTACTTC. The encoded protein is CASSLSSDTRYEQYF.

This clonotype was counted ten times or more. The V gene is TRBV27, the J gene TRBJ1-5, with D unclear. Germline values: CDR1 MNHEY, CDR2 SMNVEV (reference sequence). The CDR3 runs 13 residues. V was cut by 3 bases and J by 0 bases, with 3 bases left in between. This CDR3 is CASSFYSNQPQHF. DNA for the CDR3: TGTGCCAGCAGTTTTTATAGCAATCAGCCCCAGCATTTT.

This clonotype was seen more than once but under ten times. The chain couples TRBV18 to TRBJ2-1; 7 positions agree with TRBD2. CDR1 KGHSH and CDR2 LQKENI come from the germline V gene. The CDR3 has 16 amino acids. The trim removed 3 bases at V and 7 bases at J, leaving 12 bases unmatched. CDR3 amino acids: CASSPAGVGLSNEQFF. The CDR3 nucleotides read TGTGCCAGCTCACCTGCGGGGGTCGGTTTGTCAAATGAGCAGTTCTTC.

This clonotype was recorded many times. The DNA for the CDR3 is TGTGCCAGCAGGTCCACGCCCTATAAGAGCTCCTACAATGAGCAGTTCTTC. Translated: CASRSTPYKSSYNEQFF. This chain connects TRBV28 to TRBJ2-1; no firm D call. V was trimmed by 6 bases and J by 0 bases, leaving 18 bases between them. Germline lookup yields CDR1 MDHEN and CDR2 SYDVKM. The length of the CDR3 is 17 residues.

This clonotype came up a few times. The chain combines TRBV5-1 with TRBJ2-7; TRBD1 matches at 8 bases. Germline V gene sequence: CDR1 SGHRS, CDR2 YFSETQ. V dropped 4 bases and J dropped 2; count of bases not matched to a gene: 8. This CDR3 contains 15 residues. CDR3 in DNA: TGCGCCAGCAGCATACAGACAGGGGCGGCCTACGAGCAGTACTTC. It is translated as CASSIQTGAAYEQYF.

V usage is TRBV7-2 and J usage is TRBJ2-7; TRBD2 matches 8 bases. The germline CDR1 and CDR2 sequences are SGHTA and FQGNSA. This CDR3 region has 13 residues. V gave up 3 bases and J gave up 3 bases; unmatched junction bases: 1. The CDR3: CASSFAGGYEQYF. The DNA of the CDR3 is TGTGCCAGCAGCTTCGCGGGAGGCTACGAGCAGTACTTC.

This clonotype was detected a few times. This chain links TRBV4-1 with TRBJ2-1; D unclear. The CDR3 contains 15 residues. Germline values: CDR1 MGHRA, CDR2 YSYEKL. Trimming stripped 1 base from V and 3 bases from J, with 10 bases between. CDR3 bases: TGCGCCAGCAGCCAAGTGTGGCCAGTCTACAATGAGCAGTTCTTC. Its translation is CASSQVWPVYNEQFF.

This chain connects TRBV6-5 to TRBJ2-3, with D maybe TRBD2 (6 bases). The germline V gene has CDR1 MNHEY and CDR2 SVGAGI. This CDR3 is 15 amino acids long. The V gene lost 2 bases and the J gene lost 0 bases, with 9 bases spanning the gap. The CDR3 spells CASSYPGGSTDTQYF. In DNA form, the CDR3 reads TGTGCCAGCAGTTACCCCGGGGGAAGCACAGATACGCAGTATTTT.

Here the CDR3 reads CSARAPGTGGRYQETQYF. The CDR3 nucleotides are TGCAGTGCTAGGGCCCCCGGGACAGGGGGCCGGTACCAAGAGACCCAGTACTTC. The rearrangement uses TRBV20-1 and TRBJ2-5; 12 positions agree with TRBD1. There are 18 residues in the CDR3. The V gene end was trimmed by 3 bases and the J gene end by 0 bases; junction bases not matched to a gene: 11. The germline CDR1 and CDR2 sequences are DFQATT and SNEGSKA (reference sequence).

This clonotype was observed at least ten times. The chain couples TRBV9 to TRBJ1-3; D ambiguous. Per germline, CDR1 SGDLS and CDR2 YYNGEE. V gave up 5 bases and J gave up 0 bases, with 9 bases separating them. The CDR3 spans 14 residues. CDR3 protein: CASRATGSGNTIYF. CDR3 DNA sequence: TGTGCCAGCAGGGCGACGGGCTCTGGAAACACCATATATTTT.

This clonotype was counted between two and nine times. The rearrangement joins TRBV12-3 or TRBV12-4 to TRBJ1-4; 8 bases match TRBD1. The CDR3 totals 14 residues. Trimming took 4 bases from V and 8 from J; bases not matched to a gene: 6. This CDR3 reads CASSSQGAGEKLFF. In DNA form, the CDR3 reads TGTGCCAGCAGTTCTCAGGGGGCGGGCGAAAAACTGTTTTTT.